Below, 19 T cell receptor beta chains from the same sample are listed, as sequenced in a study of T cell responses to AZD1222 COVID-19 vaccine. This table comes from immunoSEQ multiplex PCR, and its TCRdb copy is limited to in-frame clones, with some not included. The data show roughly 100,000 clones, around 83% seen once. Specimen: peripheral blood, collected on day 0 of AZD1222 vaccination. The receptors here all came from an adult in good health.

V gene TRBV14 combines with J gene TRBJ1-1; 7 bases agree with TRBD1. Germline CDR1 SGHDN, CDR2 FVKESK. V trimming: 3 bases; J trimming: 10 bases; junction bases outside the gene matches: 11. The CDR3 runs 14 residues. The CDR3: CASSQGTVGRGAFF. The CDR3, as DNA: TGTGCCAGCAGCCAGGGGACAGTTGGTAGGGGAGCTTTCTTT.

This chain's CDR3 is CAWSGGSYEQYF. In DNA, the CDR3 is TGTGCCTGGAGTGGGGGATCCTACGAGCAGTACTTC. The chain recombines TRBV30 with TRBJ2-7; no firm D call. Trimming removed 1 base at V and 1 base at J, with 5 bases between. The CDR3 is 12 amino acids. Germline assignment: CDR1 GTSNPN and CDR2 SVGIG (reference sequence).

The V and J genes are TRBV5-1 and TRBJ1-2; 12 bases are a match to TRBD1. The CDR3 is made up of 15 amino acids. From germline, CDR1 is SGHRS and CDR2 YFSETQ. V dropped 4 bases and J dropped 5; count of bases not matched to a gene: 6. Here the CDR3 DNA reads TGCGCCAGCAGCGCGGAGGGACAGGGGGCTTATGGCTACACCTTC. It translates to CASSAEGQGAYGYTF.

The CDR3 sequence is CASSGGWRGRNTGELFF. The CDR3 nucleotides read TGCGCCAGCAGCGGCGGTTGGCGGGGTCGGAACACCGGGGAGCTGTTTTTT. The genes are TRBV5-1 and TRBJ2-2, with D possibly being TRBD2 (6 bases). Trimming took 4 bases from V and 1 from J, leaving 17 bases between them. Germline assignment: CDR1 SGHRS and CDR2 YFSETQ. The CDR3 has 17 residues.

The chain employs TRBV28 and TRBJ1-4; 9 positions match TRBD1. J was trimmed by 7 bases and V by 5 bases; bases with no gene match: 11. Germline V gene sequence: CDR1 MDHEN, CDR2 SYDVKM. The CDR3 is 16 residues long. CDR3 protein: CASSPGTGRISEKLFF. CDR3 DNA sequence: TGTGCCAGCAGTCCAGGGACAGGGAGGATCAGTGAAAAACTGTTTTTT.

This CDR3 reads CASSVGSGFTEAFF. DNA of the CDR3: TGTGCCAGCAGCGTAGGGTCTGGGTTCACTGAAGCTTTCTTT. The gene calls are TRBV9 and TRBJ1-1; D uncertain. The CDR3 extends over 14 amino acids. The V end was cut by 0 bases, the J end by 4 bases, with 10 bases between. Germline-derived CDR1 and CDR2 are SGDLS and YYNGEE.

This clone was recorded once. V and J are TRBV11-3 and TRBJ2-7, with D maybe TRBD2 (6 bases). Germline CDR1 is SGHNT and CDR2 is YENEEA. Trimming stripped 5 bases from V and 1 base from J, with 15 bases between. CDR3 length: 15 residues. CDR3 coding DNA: TGTGCCAGCAGCCCCCAGGCGGGACCATCCTACGAGCAGTACTTC. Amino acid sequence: CASSPQAGPSYEQYF. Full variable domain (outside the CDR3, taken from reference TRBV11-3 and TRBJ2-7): EAGVVQSPRYKIIEKKQPVAFWCNPISGHNTLYWYLQNLGQGPELLIRYENEEAVDDSQLPKDRFSAERLKGVDSTLKIQPAELGDSAVYLCASSPQAGPSYEQYFGPGTRLTVT.

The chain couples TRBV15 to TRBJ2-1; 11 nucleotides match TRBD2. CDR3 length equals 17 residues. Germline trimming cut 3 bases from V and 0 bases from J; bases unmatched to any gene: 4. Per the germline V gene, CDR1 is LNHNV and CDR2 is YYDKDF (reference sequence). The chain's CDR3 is CATSRYGTSGSYNEQFF. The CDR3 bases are TGTGCCACCAGCAGGTACGGGACTAGCGGCTCCTACAATGAGCAGTTCTTC.

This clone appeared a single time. CDR3 DNA sequence: TGTGCCAGCAGACGGCCGACAGGGGGCTTCGAGCAGTACTTC. Residues: CASRRPTGGFEQYF. V usage is TRBV27 and J usage is TRBJ2-7; 10 bases are shared with TRBD1. V dropped 6 bases and J dropped 6; count of bases not matched to a gene: 8. This CDR3 region has 14 residues. The germline gives CDR1 MNHEY, CDR2 SMNVEV (reference sequence).

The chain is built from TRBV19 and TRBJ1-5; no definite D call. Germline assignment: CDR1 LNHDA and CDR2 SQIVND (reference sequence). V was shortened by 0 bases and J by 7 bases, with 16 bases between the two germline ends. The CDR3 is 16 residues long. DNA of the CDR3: TGTGCCAGTAGTATAGACGCGCTTGGCGTAAGACAGCCCCAGCATTTT. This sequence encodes CASSIDALGVRQPQHF.

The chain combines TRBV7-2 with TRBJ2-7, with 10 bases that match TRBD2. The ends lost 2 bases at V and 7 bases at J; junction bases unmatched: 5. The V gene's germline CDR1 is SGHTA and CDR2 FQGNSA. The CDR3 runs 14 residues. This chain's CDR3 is CASSLPGLASEQYF. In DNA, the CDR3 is TGTGCCAGCAGCTTACCGGGACTAGCGAGTGAGCAGTACTTC.

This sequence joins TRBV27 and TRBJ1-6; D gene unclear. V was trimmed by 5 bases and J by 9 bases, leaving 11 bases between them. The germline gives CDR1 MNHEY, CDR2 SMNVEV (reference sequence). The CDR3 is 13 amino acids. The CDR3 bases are TGTGCCAGCAGTGCCAAACCGGTTTCACCCCTCCACTTT. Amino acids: CASSAKPVSPLHF.

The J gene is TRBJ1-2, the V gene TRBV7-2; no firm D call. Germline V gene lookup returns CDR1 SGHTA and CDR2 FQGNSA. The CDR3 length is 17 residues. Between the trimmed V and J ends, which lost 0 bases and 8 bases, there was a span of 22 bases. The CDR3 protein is CASSLALTPLGTMGYTF. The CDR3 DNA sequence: TGTGCCAGCAGCTTAGCTCTGACCCCTCTTGGAACTATGGGCTACACCTTC.

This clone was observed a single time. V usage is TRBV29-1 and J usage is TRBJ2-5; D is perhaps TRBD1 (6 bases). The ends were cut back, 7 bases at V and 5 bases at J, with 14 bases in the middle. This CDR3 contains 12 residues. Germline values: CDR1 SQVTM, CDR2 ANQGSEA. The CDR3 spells CSGDTPGETQYF. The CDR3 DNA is TGCAGCGGGGACACCCCGGGTGAGACCCAGTACTTC.

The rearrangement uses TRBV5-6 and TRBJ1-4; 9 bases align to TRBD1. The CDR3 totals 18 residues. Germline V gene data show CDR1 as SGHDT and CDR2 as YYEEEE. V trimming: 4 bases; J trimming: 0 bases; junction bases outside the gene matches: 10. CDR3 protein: CASSDQQGAVATNEKLFF. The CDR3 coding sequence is TGTGCCAGCAGCGATCAACAGGGGGCGGTTGCAACTAATGAAAAACTGTTTTTT.

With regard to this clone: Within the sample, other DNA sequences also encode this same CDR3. The CDR3 sequence: CASSVQGMGEKLFF. In DNA, the CDR3 is TGTGCCAGCAGTGTTCAGGGCATGGGTGAAAAACTGTTTTTT. The rearrangement joins TRBV2 to TRBJ1-4; a weak D match, TRBD1 (5 bases). The CDR3 runs 14 residues. Germline V CDR1 and CDR2: SNHLY, FYNNEI. Trimming left V 4 bases short and J 7 bases short, with 13 bases between.

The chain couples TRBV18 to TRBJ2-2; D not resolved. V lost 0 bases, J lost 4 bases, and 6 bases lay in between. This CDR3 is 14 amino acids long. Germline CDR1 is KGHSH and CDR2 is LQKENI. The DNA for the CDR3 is TGTGCCAGCTCACCACCCCGGATCACCGGGGAGCTGTTTTTT. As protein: CASSPPRITGELFF.

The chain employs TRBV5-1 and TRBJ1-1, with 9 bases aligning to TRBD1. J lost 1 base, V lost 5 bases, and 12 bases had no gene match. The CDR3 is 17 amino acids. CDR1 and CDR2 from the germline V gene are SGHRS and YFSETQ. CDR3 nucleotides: TGCGCCAGCAGACTCCCGGACAGGGGAGATTGGAACACTGAAGCTTTCTTT. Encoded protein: CASRLPDRGDWNTEAFF.

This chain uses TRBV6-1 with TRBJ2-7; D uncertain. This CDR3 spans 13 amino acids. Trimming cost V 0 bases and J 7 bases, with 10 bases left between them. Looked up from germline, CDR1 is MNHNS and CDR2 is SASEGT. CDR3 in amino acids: CASSEAVRREQYF. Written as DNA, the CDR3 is TGTGCCAGCAGTGAAGCGGTACGGAGAGAGCAGTACTTC.